This T cell receptor (beta chain) was sequenced in a study of T-cell reconstitution after alpha-beta-depleted transplantation in children. The study, taken as a whole, reports: Most T-cell counts and diversity one year after the transplant came from T cells that were newly produced. Elevated TCRbeta diversity at day 60 was traced, in some patients, to surviving recipient T cells and thymic progenitors. Expanded graft clones, several hundred of them, were reportedly the source of alpha-beta T cells about two months after transplant.

TCRbeta library construction was performed incorporating unique molecular identifiers. TCRdb processed the PCR reads anew with MiXCR; each CDR3 protein has one entry. Here the sample spans 500,000 to 600,000 distinct CDR3 sequences, over 25% being singletons. In the case of this clonotype: The target antigen is unknown.

Germline trimming cut 0 bases from V and 4 bases from J; bases unmatched to any gene: 5. The CDR3 has 16 amino acids. Germline CDR1 SGHDN, CDR2 FVKESK. The receptor was derived from a boy under two years old with Wiskott-Aldrich syndrome, due to receive a stem cell transplant. The sample in question was PBMCs, obtained before TCRalphabeta/CD19-depleted stem cell transplant. The V call is TRBV14, the J call TRBJ1-5, with TRBD1 matching 8 bases. CDR3 region: CASSQDGTGINQPQHF. CDR3 bases: TGTGCCAGCAGCCAAGACGGGACAGGTATAAATCAGCCCCAGCATTTT.